This T cell receptor (beta chain) is from a study of PD-L1 blockade in urothelial cancer (dated by TCRdb to the late 2010s). The study in broad terms: All patients started therapy in the mid-2010s and received atezolizumab 1,200 mg intravenously every 3 weeks. Some 29 patients had pretreatment blood TCR-seq, around 24 had at least one posttreatment blood collection, and around 24 had tumor TCR-seq. TCR sequencing covered pretreatment tumor samples and matched, serially collected peripheral blood taken before and after atezolizumab treatment. Durable clinical benefit was achieved by nine patients and was not achieved by 20 patients. About 90% of the roughly 29 patients were identified as males with urothelial cancer of bladder origin, and a prior smoking history was reported by 18 of 29 patients. Patients had an ECOG performance status of 0 or 1 and had received between 0 and 3 prior chemotherapy regimens. Blood samples were analyzed at 3 weeks after treatment start (second dose) and at 6 weeks after treatment start. A median of around 150,000 T cells and approximately 83,000 unique TCRs was obtained from blood samples, and a median clonality of 0.080 was observed. The study, an exploratory multi-omic analysis, examined somatic, immune and clinical correlates of response to PD-L1 blockade with atezolizumab in urothelial cancer. Progression-free survival longer than 6 months counted as durable clinical benefit, and TCR features were additionally tested against both progression-free and overall survival. In the same patients, whole exome sequencing and RNA sequencing of pretreatment tumors were performed in addition to TCR sequencing.

V is pruned by 5 bases and J by 5 bases, leaving 9 bases of the junction without a gene match. Per the germline V gene, SGHTA is the CDR1 and FQGNSA is the CDR2. Inclusive of the bounding cysteine and phenylalanine, the CDR3 is 15 residues long. Kept here is only the CDR3 DNA, which spans 45 bases and is read in frame from base 1. Synthetic TCR analog templates were spiked into each PCR so that absolute template abundance could be estimated from read counts. Using the immunoSEQ assay, TCRbeta CDR3 regions were amplified from genomic DNA with bias-controlled V and J gene primers. Rearranged TCRbeta segments were sequenced at approximately 20X coverage. Concerning the study's data processing: Sequencing errors were corrected by clustering, and CDR3s were annotated against IMGT so that V, D and J genes could be assigned. Only productive TCRbeta rearrangements were used in downstream analyses, excluding out-of-frame or stop-codon sequences. Clonality was calculated as one minus the Shannon entropy normalized by the log of the number of unique productive sequences. Fisher's exact test with Benjamini-Hochberg correction, at a threshold of adjusted p below 0.01, was used to find clones that differed between time points or between blood and tumor. TCRdb's version of the immuneACCESS table is confined to in-frame rearrangements and falls short of the full clone set. An unresolved V gene accounts for under half of the shortfall where checked; the remainder is of unknown origin. That table furnishes V, J and clone size, whereas the DNA furnished D and trimming. A total of some 45,000 clones appear in this sample, around 88% of them only once. The ten most abundant clones make up 3.9% of the sample.

The cohort comprised nearly 30 patients with locally advanced or metastatic urothelial carcinoma treated at Memorial Sloan Kettering on a trial protocol. Peripheral blood mononuclear cells were collected pretreatment and during treatment, with between 1 and 8 total time points per patient. The Qiagen DNeasy Blood extraction kit was used to purify genomic DNA from total PBMCs and from tumor samples. PBMCs were collected pretreatment and during treatment, and were isolated and stored as previously described. On this clone: Which antigen it targets is not known. Base qualities are not at hand, and no much larger clone is one base apart.

The investigation overall reported the following: Patients with durable benefit showed greater expansion of tumor-associated TCR clones in peripheral blood 3 weeks after starting treatment (n of about 22, p = 0.022). Improved progression-free and overall survival was found to be associated with pretreatment peripheral blood TCR clonality below the median. Because the sample size was small (n of about 30) and many exploratory analyses were performed, the results are intended to be hypothesis-generating.

The receptor was derived from an elderly man with urothelial cancer. The V gene is TRBV7-2 and the J gene is TRBJ2-5; TRBD1 aligns with 9 central bases. Source: PBMCs, taken around atezolizumab (anti-PD-L1) treatment. The CDR3 reads CASSPGQGARETQYF. The DNA reads TGTGCCAGCAGCCCGGGACAGGGAGCTCGGGAGACCCAGTACTTC.